The 14 T cell receptor beta chains reported below all come from one sample, sequenced in a study of CD8+ T cells in alopecia areata. Once RNA had been extracted, it was reverse transcribed into cDNA to act as the sequencing template. Profiled with immunoSEQ multiplex PCR; TCRdb holds only in-frame clones, not every one. The data hold some 4,800 clones, with 85% to 95% observed a single time. The treatment denotes: oral pan-JAK inhibitor, 5-10 mg twice daily. The study team obtained lesional scalp punch biopsies and peripheral blood from alopecia areata patients. The sequencing used skin, collected at week 4, from a patient treated with tofacitinib. The origin of the receptors is a human donor with alopecia areata.

This chain links TRBV5-4 with TRBJ1-1, with 9 bases lining up with TRBD1. The CDR3 totals 14 residues. Germline V CDR1 and CDR2: SGHNT, YYREEE (reference sequence). V lost 4 bases and J lost 4; bases outside the gene matches: 5. CDR3 nucleotides: TGTGCCAGCAGCCCTACGACAGGGGGCACTGAAGCTTTCTTT. Translation: CASSPTTGGTEAFF.

This chain links TRBV5-4 with TRBJ1-5; a weak D match, TRBD1 (5 bases). There are 14 residues in the CDR3. V lost 4 bases and J 5 bases, leaving 13 bases between the germline ends. Germline CDR1 SGHNT, CDR2 YYREEE (reference sequence). The CDR3 region has the DNA TGTGCCAGCAGCGAGGGGTTTAGGGATCAGCCCCAGCATTTT. It specifies CASSEGFRDQPQHF.

V usage is TRBV4-3 and J usage is TRBJ1-2; weak D call: TRBD1 (5 bases). This CDR3 is built from 14 residues. Germline-derived CDR1 and CDR2 are LGHNA and YSLEER. The V end lost 0 bases, the J end lost 4 bases, and 9 bases lay between the germline ends. Written as DNA, the CDR3 is TGCGCCAGCAGCCAAGATCAGGGCAGCTATGGCTACACCTTC. Translating gives CASSQDQGSYGYTF.

This clone was seen only a few times. The rearrangement uses TRBV6-6 and TRBJ1-5; TRBD1 might be the D (5 bases). Per germline, CDR1 MNHNY and CDR2 SVGAGI (reference sequence). With 2 bases removed from V and 0 bases from J, the gap between germline ends came to 11 bases. The CDR3 runs to 16 residues. The CDR3: CASSYARGLSNQPQHF. CDR3 DNA sequence: TGTGCCAGCAGTTACGCTAGGGGCCTTAGCAATCAGCCCCAGCATTTT.

This chain uses TRBV10-2 with TRBJ1-5; TRBD1 matches 7 bases. The germline gives CDR1 WSHSY, CDR2 SAAADI. The V gene end was trimmed by 6 bases and the J gene end by 6 bases; junction bases not matched to a gene: 5. This CDR3 has 13 amino acids. The CDR3: CASSIDRAQPQHF. Here the CDR3 DNA reads TGCGCCAGCAGCATCGACAGGGCTCAGCCCCAGCATTTT.

In its sample, this clone was seen a few times. V gene TRBV7-2 combines with J gene TRBJ2-3; D is ambiguous. The CDR3 has 12 residues. Trimming shortened V by 1 base and J by 14 bases, and 13 bases separated the two germline ends. Germline V gene data show CDR1 as SGHTA and CDR2 as FQGNSA. CDR3 sequence (DNA): TGTGCCAGCAGCTTAGACGGACCGCGACGGTATTTT. As protein: CASSLDGPRRYF.

The genes are TRBV19 and TRBJ1-1; the D is unclear. This CDR3 spans 11 amino acids. The germline CDR1 and CDR2 sequences are LNHDA and SQIVND (reference sequence). The CDR3 sequence: CGSKGGTEAFF. The CDR3 nucleotides are TGTGGTTCTAAGGGAGGCACTGAAGCTTTCTTT. Supplemented by reference TRBV19 and TRBJ1-1, the full variable domain reads DGGITQSPKYLFRKEGQNVTLSCEQNLNHDAMYWYRQDPGQGLRLIYYSQIVNDFQKGDIAEGYSVSREKKESFPLTVTSAQKNPTAFYLCGSKGGTEAFFGQGTRLTVV.

The chain is built from TRBV2 and TRBJ2-7; no firm D call. CDR1 SNHLY and CDR2 FYNNEI come from the germline V gene. This CDR3 has 14 amino acids. Between the trimmed V and J ends, which lost 5 bases and 2 bases, there was a span of 13 bases. Here the CDR3 reads CASSLVPTTYEQYF. The CDR3 nucleotides read TGTGCCAGCAGTCTCGTCCCAACTACCTACGAGCAGTACTTC.

This clone was detected once. V is TRBV29-1 and J is TRBJ1-1; no clear D gene. V lost 4 bases and J lost 1, with 10 bases in between. Germline loops: CDR1 SQVTM, CDR2 ANQGSEA. The CDR3 totals 13 residues. The CDR3 bases are TGCAGCGTTGCGAAGCAGACGAACACTGAAGCTTTCTTT. Translating it yields CSVAKQTNTEAFF.

V is TRBV2 and J is TRBJ1-5, with TRBD1 identical over 8 bases. The junction had 6 bases not matched to a gene; V was cut back by 4 bases and J by 7 bases. In germline, CDR1 is SNHLY, CDR2 FYNNEI. The CDR3 is 14 amino acids. The CDR3 bases are TGTGCCAGCAGTGGGCAGGGGGCATGGCAGCCCCAGCATTTT. Protein sequence: CASSGQGAWQPQHF. Looking up the rest from reference TRBV2 and TRBJ1-5 gives the full variable domain: EPEVTQTPSHQVTQMGQEVILRCVPISNHLYFYWYRQILGQKVEFLVSFYNNEISEKSEIFDDQFSVERPDGSNFTLKIRSTKLEDSAMYFCASSGQGAWQPQHFGDGTRLSIL.

A single count supports this clone. This chain joins TRBV7-3 and TRBJ2-5, with 7 bases aligning to TRBD1. The CDR3 is made up of 18 amino acids. CDR1 is SGHTA, CDR2 FQGTGA, per germline. Trimming cost V 2 bases and J 1 base; bases outside gene matches: 13. CDR3 DNA sequence: TGTGCCAGCAGCTTACAAACCCGACAGGGAATTCCCCAAGAGACCCAGTACTTC. The encoded protein is CASSLQTRQGIPQETQYF.

This clone has just one count. The J gene is TRBJ2-5, the V gene TRBV7-2, with TRBD1 as a possible D gene (6 bases). The CDR3 contains 14 residues. Trimming removed 4 bases from V and 4 bases from J, with 13 bases in between. Germline V gives CDR1 SGHTA, CDR2 FQGNSA. The CDR3 loop reads CASSYRVGGETQYF. The CDR3 DNA is TGTGCCAGCAGCTACAGGGTTGGCGGAGAGACCCAGTACTTC. Complete variable domain (other parts from reference TRBV7-2 and TRBJ2-5): GAGVSQSPSNKVTEKGKDVELRCDPISGHTALYWYRQSLGQGLEFLIYFQGNSAPDKSGLPSDRFSAERTGGSVSTLTIQRTQQEDSAVYLCASSYRVGGETQYFGPGTRLLVL.

The V call is TRBV14, the J call TRBJ1-1; D unresolved. The V and J ends lost 4 bases and 10 bases respectively, with 13 bases between them. The CDR3 extends over 12 amino acids. Germline values: CDR1 SGHDN, CDR2 FVKESK. The CDR3 is CASSPYGTRAFF. CDR3 bases: TGTGCCAGCAGCCCCTATGGTACGAGAGCTTTCTTT.

The genes are TRBV5-6 and TRBJ1-3; 8 bases agree with TRBD1. CDR1 and CDR2 from the germline V gene are SGHDT and YYEEEE. The CDR3 contains 16 residues. The V and J ends lost 3 bases and 0 bases, in that order; junction bases with no gene match: 5. The CDR3 bases are TGTGCCAGCAGCTCTGGACAGGGCCTCTCTGGAAACACCATATATTTT. The encoded protein is CASSSGQGLSGNTIYF.